This T cell receptor (beta chain) originates from a study of cytomegalovirus exposure and HLA in healthy donors. For the study at large: Among the 398 genotyped donors, more than 70% were placed in the Caucasian-associated ancestry cluster. The study's findings and limits: Analysis was performed later, and it showed HLA-associated TCR beta chains to be more clonally expanded than equally common others. Analyses of presence/absence relied on an assumption of roughly uniform sequencing depth across donors.

PCR primers comprised 60 Vbeta and 13 Jbeta primers. Repertoires were generated with immunoSEQ multiplex PCR, while TCRdb's copy carries only in-frame clones and drops some. This sample has roughly 200,000 clones, with about four fifths found just once. This CDR3 comprises 13 residues. V was pared by 5 bases and J by 11 bases, with 4 bases of the junction left unmatched. From germline, CDR1 is SNHLY and CDR2 FYNNEI. Worth noting for this clone: As yet, its antigen is unknown.

Sequenced: PBMCs. The chain combines TRBV2 with TRBJ2-1, with TRBD1 matching 12 bases. The sequence came from a female donor in good health and CMV-seronegative. This chain's CDR3 is CASSSGQGAQQFF. CDR3 nucleotide sequence: TGTGCCAGCAGTTCGGGACAGGGGGCGCAGCAGTTCTTC.